These 22 T cell receptor beta chains were sequenced from one sample in a study of Graves' ophthalmopathy and Graves' hyperthyroidism listed by TCRdb under 2018. Reads for this sample came from an Illumina HiSeq 2000. For repertoire sequencing, TCR beta CDR3 regions were amplified from RNA transcripts. A first-round RT-PCR used HTBI primers with the Qiagen OneStep RT-PCR kit, followed by a second-round multiplex PCR, size selection and purification. The public reads were reanalyzed by TCRdb: fastp trimming at Q25, MiXCR alignment, in-frame beta chains only. Rows are unified per CDR3 protein, each entry keeping the most common DNA and genes. The sample records roughly 1.1 million distinct CDR3 sequences, less than 45% of which are singletons. Jointly, the top ten make up 11% of the sample. Sequencing was carried out using peripheral blood or thyroid tissue (not recorded which). These receptors were obtained from an adult man with Graves' hyperthyroidism.

This clonotype occurred many times. J is TRBJ1-4 and V is TRBV2, with unresolved D. Looked up from germline, CDR1 is SNHLY and CDR2 is FYNNEI. The germline V and J ends were trimmed by 3 bases and 8 bases, with 7 bases remaining between them. This CDR3 has 12 residues. CDR3 coding DNA: TGTGCCAGCAGTGACGGTGGAGAAAAACTGTTTTTT. It is translated as CASSDGGEKLFF.

Only a few counts were recorded for this clonotype. This chain links TRBV7-7 with TRBJ2-3; 14 nucleotides agree with TRBD2. Germline V gives CDR1 SSHAT, CDR2 FNYEAQ (reference sequence). After removal of 5 bases from V and 3 bases from J, the junction contained 4 bases not matched to a gene. This CDR3 region has 16 residues. In nucleotides, the CDR3 is TGTGCCAGCAGCCCGGGACTAGCGGGAGCGACAGATACGCAGTATTTT. Translating it yields CASSPGLAGATDTQYF.

V gene TRBV10-3 combines with J gene TRBJ1-1, with D tentatively TRBD1 (5 bases). This CDR3 has 13 residues. Germline CDR1 ENHRY, CDR2 SYGVKD. Trimming removed 4 bases at V and 8 bases at J, with 14 bases between. The CDR3 nucleotides read TGTGCCATCAGTGGGTCAGACCAGGGAGAAGCTTTCTTT. This sequence encodes CAISGSDQGEAFF.

This clonotype was detected many times. V is TRBV12-3 or TRBV12-4 and J is TRBJ1-1, with TRBD1 as a possible D gene (6 bases). Deletions cut 8 bases from V and 1 base from J, with 14 bases between. The CDR3 length is 14 residues. CDR3 sequence reads: CASSPWGQNTEAFF. CDR3 coding DNA: TGTGCCAGCTCTCCTTGGGGACAGAACACTGAAGCTTTCTTT.

There are many counts of this clonotype. V usage is TRBV7-9 and J usage is TRBJ2-7; a possible D gene is TRBD2 (5 bases). CDR3 length equals 15 residues. Germline V lookup: CDR1 SEHNR, CDR2 FQNEAQ (reference sequence). V was shortened by 5 bases and J by 1 base, with 15 bases between the two germline ends. CDR3 sequence: CASSLGLSISYEQYF. The CDR3 bases are TGTGCCAGCAGCCTCGGACTGAGTATATCCTACGAGCAGTACTTC. Full variable domain (remainder filled in from reference TRBV7-9 and TRBJ2-7): DTGVSQNPRHKITKRGQNVTFRCDPISEHNRLYWYRQTLGQGPEFLTYFQNEAQLEKSRLLSDRFSAERPKGSFSTLEIQRTEQGDSAMYLCASSLGLSISYEQYFGPGTRLTVT.

The chain employs TRBV10-3 and TRBJ1-2, with D possibly matching TRBD1 (5 bases). Germline V gene lookup returns CDR1 ENHRY and CDR2 SYGVKD. The V end lost 6 bases, the J end lost 5 bases, and 19 bases lay between the germline ends. CDR3 size: 15 residues. The CDR3 DNA reads as TGTGCCATCAGCACCATGGGCAGTGGGACTTATGGCTACACCTTC. Its translation is CAISTMGSGTYGYTF.

This clonotype occurred a few times. V usage is TRBV19 and J usage is TRBJ1-5; D uncertain. Trimming pared 3 bases from V and 4 bases from J, leaving 13 bases between. This CDR3 contains 15 residues. CDR1 and CDR2 from the germline V gene are LNHDA and SQIVND (reference sequence). In DNA form, the CDR3 reads TGTGCCAGTAGTATCCAAAGCCCCCTAAATCAGCCCCAGCATTTT. Its translation: CASSIQSPLNQPQHF.

The V gene is TRBV25-1, the J gene TRBJ1-1; a possible D gene is TRBD1 (5 bases). The germline V and J ends were trimmed by 6 bases and 7 bases, with 24 bases remaining between them. The CDR3 is 16 amino acids. The germline V gene encodes CDR1 MGHDK and CDR2 SYGVNS. In nucleotides, the CDR3 is TGTGCCAGCAGCCCAAATCGAAGGGCAGGGTTTGATGAAGCTTTCTTT. Encoded protein: CASSPNRRAGFDEAFF. Full variable domain (outside the CDR3, taken from reference TRBV25-1 and TRBJ1-1): EADIYQTPRYLVIGTGKKITLECSQTMGHDKMYWYQQDPGMELHLIHYSYGVNSTEKGDLSSESTVSRIRTEHFPLTLESARPSHTSQYLCASSPNRRAGFDEAFFGQGTRLTVV.

With respect to this clonotype: A much larger clonotype is one base distant, so this may be a read error. This chain connects TRBV2 to TRBJ2-7; D gene uncertain. This CDR3 is 13 amino acids long. Between the trimmed V and J ends, which lost 8 bases and 3 bases, there was a span of 14 bases. CDR1 is SNHLY and CDR2 is FYNNEI in the germline V gene. The CDR3 sequence: CASGPRMGYEQYF. CDR3 DNA: TGTGCCAGCGGCCCCCGGATGGGCTACGAGCAGTACTTC.

The rearrangement links TRBV4-3 to TRBJ2-7; TRBD1 matches 8 bases. V was pared by 3 bases and J by 4 bases, with 11 bases of the junction left unmatched. The CDR3 sequence is 16 residues long. Germline CDR1 LGHNA, CDR2 YSLEER. CDR3 region: CASSHSGTGFRYEQYF. CDR3 sequence (DNA): TGCGCCAGCAGCCACTCCGGGACAGGTTTTCGATACGAGCAGTACTTC.

The V and J genes are TRBV10-3 and TRBJ2-2, with D possibly being TRBD2 (6 bases). The V and J ends lost 8 bases and 1 base respectively, with 20 bases between them. The CDR3 is 17 residues long. Germline CDR1 and CDR2: ENHRY and SYGVKD. Here the CDR3 DNA reads TGTGCCATCTCGGGTCGGCTGGACTACCTGAACACCGGGGAGCTGTTTTTT. Residues: CAISGRLDYLNTGELFF.

This clonotype was seen more than once but under ten times. This rearrangement joins TRBV9 to TRBJ1-6; no firm D call. Germline V CDR1 and CDR2: SGDLS, YYNGEE. With 2 bases removed from V and 11 bases from J, the gap between germline ends came to 8 bases. The CDR3 contains 12 residues. The CDR3 loop is CASSVFGPPLHF. CDR3 coding DNA: TGTGCCAGCAGCGTGTTTGGGCCACCCCTCCACTTT.

Points on this clonotype: This may stem from a read error, because a much larger clone lies one nucleotide away. The J gene is TRBJ2-7, the V gene TRBV7-2; TRBD2 aligns across 7 bases. Germline V gene sequence: CDR1 SGHTA, CDR2 FQGNSA. The junction had 5 bases not matched to a gene; V was cut back by 4 bases and J by 2 bases. The CDR3 contains 14 residues. The CDR3 is CASSSRDYPYEQYF. CDR3 sequence (DNA): TGTGCCAGCAGCTCCCGGGACTACCCCTACGAGCAGTACTTC.

For the CDR3, the DNA is TGCAGCAGTTTTTCGGGTCTCGGCTATGGCTACACCTTC. Encoded protein: CSSFSGLGYGYTF. V is TRBV29-1 and J is TRBJ1-2; D call uncertain. CDR3 length: 13 residues. V was cut by 8 bases and J by 4 bases, with 17 bases left in between. CDR1 is SQVTM and CDR2 is ANQGSEA in the germline V gene.

This chain links TRBV2 with TRBJ2-2; tentatively, D is TRBD1 (5 bases). Per germline, CDR1 SNHLY and CDR2 FYNNEI. CDR3 length: 12 residues. Trimming cost V 4 bases and J 7 bases, with 7 bases left between them. CDR3 coding DNA: TGTGCCAGCAGTGTAGGGGACGGGGAGCTGTTTTTT. Translated: CASSVGDGELFF.

The CDR3 DNA reads TGTGCCACCAGTGATCCGGGACTAGCGGGAGGCGACACCTTC. It specifies CATSDPGLAGGDTF. This rearrangement joins TRBV24-1 to TRBJ1-2; D perhaps matches TRBD1 (5 bases). Germline CDR1 reads KGHDR; CDR2 reads SFDVKD. The V and J ends lost 3 bases and 12 bases respectively, with 19 bases between them. CDR3 length: 14 amino acids.

The V and J genes are TRBV7-9 and TRBJ1-2; TRBD1 agrees at 7 bases. This CDR3 spans 15 amino acids. Per germline, CDR1 SEHNR and CDR2 FQNEAQ (reference sequence). V was clipped by 6 bases and J by 2 bases; unmatched bases: 9. The CDR3 DNA follows: TGTGCCAGCAGTACGAACAGGGGAGCGAACTATGGCTACACCTTC. Translation gives CASSTNRGANYGYTF.

This clonotype occurred a few times. The chain combines TRBV6-2 or TRBV6-3 with TRBJ2-7; 8 bases match TRBD2. The V gene end was trimmed by 2 bases and the J gene end by 6 bases; junction bases not matched to a gene: 6. Germline assignment: CDR1 MNHEY and CDR2 SVGEGT. This CDR3 has 14 amino acids. The chain's CDR3 is CASSYQAGDVEQYF. The CDR3, as DNA: TGTGCCAGCAGTTACCAAGCGGGAGACGTCGAGCAGTACTTC.

This clonotype was seen ten or more times. The chain combines TRBV12-3 or TRBV12-4 with TRBJ2-5, with 13 bases aligning to TRBD2. The J segment lost 5 bases and the V segment lost 4 bases, leaving 7 bases of the junction unmatched. The CDR3 extends over 16 amino acids. The CDR3 region is CASSYGTSGVVETQYF. The CDR3 DNA follows: TGTGCCAGCAGTTACGGGACTAGCGGGGTGGTGGAGACCCAGTACTTC.

This clonotype was counted ten times or more. The V gene is TRBV12-3 or TRBV12-4, the J gene TRBJ1-2; 8 positions agree with TRBD1. The CDR3 sequence is 14 residues long. V shed 5 bases and J 3 bases; nucleotides not matched to a gene: 5. The CDR3 spells CASSGDRMDYGYTF. CDR3 bases: TGTGCCAGCAGTGGGGACAGGATGGACTATGGCTACACCTTC.

This sequence joins TRBV7-8 and TRBJ2-5; TRBD1 agrees at 9 bases. This CDR3 is built from 15 residues. With V trimmed by 4 bases and J by 2 bases, 5 bases remained unmatched. Germline values: CDR1 SGHVS, CDR2 FQNEAQ. The CDR3 coding sequence is TGTGCCAGCAGCTCCGGGACAGGGCAACAAGAGACCCAGTACTTC. It translates to CASSSGTGQQETQYF.

This clonotype appeared a few times. This rearrangement joins TRBV7-9 to TRBJ1-2, with 8 bases fitting TRBD1. The V and J ends lost 5 bases and 7 bases, in that order; junction bases with no gene match: 3. The germline V gene has CDR1 SEHNR and CDR2 FQNEAQ (reference sequence). The CDR3 length is 12 residues. The CDR3 region has the DNA TGTGCCAGCAGCGTGACAGGGGCTGGCTACACCTTC. Translating gives CASSVTGAGYTF.